Each of the 12 T cell receptor beta chains below was sequenced from the same sample in a study of response to subunit inactivated influenza vaccine. MiXCR was run by TCRdb on the RT-PCR reads, yielding one entry per CDR3 protein. Of hundreds of thousands of distinct CDR3 sequences listed, 16% are singletons. Sequenced material: CD4+ T cells sorted from PBMCs, taken around 25 months after vaccination. Every receptor here comes from a man between 50 and 75 years old who received an inactivated influenza vaccine.

There are a few counts of this clonotype. The chain joins TRBV6-5 to TRBJ2-5; the D is unclear. V was pared by 2 bases and J by 4 bases, with 14 bases between. In germline, CDR1 is MNHEY, CDR2 SVGAGI. The CDR3 loop spans 15 amino acids. The CDR3 reads CASSYSRQAVETQYF. The CDR3, as DNA: TGTGCCAGCAGTTACAGCAGGCAGGCAGTAGAGACCCAGTACTTC.

V usage is TRBV5-1 and J usage is TRBJ1-5; tentatively, D is TRBD1 (6 bases). The germline V gene has CDR1 SGHRS and CDR2 YFSETQ. The CDR3 has 14 amino acids. Trimming left V 1 base short and J 7 bases short, with 12 bases between. The CDR3 sequence is CASSLTGNNQPQHF. As DNA, the CDR3 is TGCGCCAGCAGCTTGACAGGGAATAACCAGCCCCAGCATTTT.

The genes are TRBV7-9 and TRBJ1-3, with no clear D. Germline V lookup: CDR1 SEHNR, CDR2 FQNEAQ (reference sequence). The germline V and J ends were trimmed by 1 base and 0 bases, with 4 bases remaining between them. The CDR3 spans 14 residues. CDR3 bases: TGTGCCAGCAGCTTAGACATCTCTGGAAACACCATATATTTT. It codes for CASSLDISGNTIYF.

The chain combines TRBV28 with TRBJ2-7; D is undetermined. Germline-derived CDR1 and CDR2 are MDHEN and SYDVKM. This CDR3 contains 13 residues. Trimming shortened V by 7 bases and J by 3 bases, and 13 bases separated the two germline ends. This CDR3 is CASTSGPNYEQYF. CDR3 DNA sequence: TGTGCCAGCACCTCCGGACCCAACTACGAGCAGTACTTC.

There are a few counts of this clonotype. The chain couples TRBV2 to TRBJ2-7; D unclear. Germline CDR1 is SNHLY and CDR2 is FYNNEI. V gave up 6 bases and J gave up 3 bases, with 9 bases separating them. This CDR3 region has 12 residues. The CDR3, as DNA: TGTGCCAGCAGGAGGTACAACTACGAGCAGTACTTC. Translating gives CASRRYNYEQYF. The whole variable domain, remainder taken from reference TRBV2 and TRBJ2-7, is EPEVTQTPSHQVTQMGQEVILRCVPISNHLYFYWYRQILGQKVEFLVSFYNNEISEKSEIFDDQFSVERPDGSNFTLKIRSTKLEDSAMYFCASRRYNYEQYFGPGTRLTVT.

This clonotype showed up just a few times. J is TRBJ1-2 and V is TRBV4-3; maybe TRBD1 (5 bases). The CDR3 has 16 residues. V shed 1 base and J shed 8 bases, with 20 bases lying between them. Germline CDR1 is LGHNA and CDR2 is YSLEER. The chain's CDR3 is CASSQVTSPGLLGYTF. As DNA, the CDR3 is TGCGCCAGCAGCCAAGTTACCTCCCCAGGGCTCCTCGGCTACACCTTC.

Comments on this clonotype: A read error may explain this, as a much larger clone is one base away. V gene TRBV7-9 combines with J gene TRBJ2-7; the D is unclear. The V end was cut by 1 base, the J end by 3 bases, with 4 bases between. This CDR3 is built from 12 residues. In germline, CDR1 is SEHNR, CDR2 FQNEAQ (reference sequence). The CDR3 loop reads CASSLDYYEQYF. Written as DNA, the CDR3 is TGTGCCAGCAGCTTAGACTACTACGAGCAGTACTTC.

This clonotype was observed at least ten times. The chain joins TRBV5-1 to TRBJ2-3, with TRBD1 matching 10 bases. CDR1 is SGHRS and CDR2 is YFSETQ in the germline V gene. Unmatched junction bases numbered 5, after V lost 0 bases and J lost 4 bases. The CDR3 extends over 16 amino acids. In nucleotides, the CDR3 is TGCGCCAGCAGCTTGGGACAGGGGGCCGTCGCAGATACGCAGTATTTT. It translates to CASSLGQGAVADTQYF.

The chain links TRBV11-2 to TRBJ1-1; D uncertain. V lost 2 bases, J lost 7 bases, and 8 bases lay in between. CDR1 and CDR2 (germline): SGHAT, FQNNGV. The CDR3 length is 12 residues. The CDR3 DNA sequence: TGTGCCAGCAGCTTACTCCGAAGTGAAGCTTTCTTT. This translates into CASSLLRSEAFF.

This clonotype was seen a handful of times. DNA for the CDR3: TGTGCCAGCAGGTTCCCAGGGGGACAGGGACAAGATACGCAGTATTTT. Its protein is CASRFPGGQGQDTQYF. The V gene is TRBV7-8, the J gene TRBJ2-3, with 9 nucleotides matching TRBD1. After removal of 6 bases from V and 5 bases from J, the junction contained 12 bases not matched to a gene. From germline, CDR1 is SGHVS and CDR2 FQNEAQ. This CDR3 is built from 16 residues.

The chain uses TRBV18 and TRBJ1-4, with no clear D. The CDR3 runs 17 residues. Germline-derived CDR1 and CDR2 are KGHSH and LQKENI. Trimming removed 2 bases at V and 1 base at J, with 14 bases between. DNA of the CDR3: TGTGCCAGCTCACCAGCGCTTACCGCTCAAACTAATGAAAAACTGTTTTTT. Residues: CASSPALTAQTNEKLFF. Variable domain in full (rest from reference TRBV18 and TRBJ1-4): NAGVMQNPRHLVRRRGQEARLRCSPMKGHSHVYWYRQLPEEGLKFMVYLQKENIIDESGMPKERFSAEFPKEGPSILRIQQVVRGDSAAYFCASSPALTAQTNEKLFFGSGTQLSVL.

V and J are TRBV6-1 and TRBJ1-5, with D perhaps matching TRBD1 (6 bases). The germline V gene has CDR1 MNHNS and CDR2 SASEGT. Trimming shortened V by 6 bases and J by 3 bases, and 12 bases separated the two germline ends. The CDR3 is 14 residues long. CDR3: CASRPGQLNQPQHF. The CDR3 DNA is TGTGCCAGCAGACCCGGACAGCTCAATCAGCCCCAGCATTTT.